The 21 T cell receptor beta chains listed next were all sequenced from one sample in a study of post-analysis software for immune sequencing data. These receptors' antigens are unknown. cDNA libraries for TCR beta contained unique molecular identifiers. TCRdb ran MiXCR on the PCR reads and lists one entry per CDR3 protein. The repertoire includes a few hundred thousand distinct CDR3 sequences, approximately 33% of them detected once, and about an eighth sits in the top ten. Whole-study results and caveats: Patients showed TRBV5-6, TRBV5-1 and TRBV20-1 among five TRBV segments more frequent than in controls.

The sequencing input was blood. Receptor source: a girl between 5 and 17 years old with multiple sclerosis.

The CDR3 protein is CASSPQEFQGNGYTF. The CDR3 DNA is TGTGCCAGCAGCCCACAAGAGTTTCAGGGGAATGGCTACACCTTC. J is TRBJ1-2 and V is TRBV9, with D possibly being TRBD1 (6 bases). Germline CDR1 reads SGDLS; CDR2 reads YYNGEE. V lost 4 bases and J lost 6, with 19 bases in between. The CDR3 extends over 15 amino acids.

DNA for the CDR3: TGTGCCAGCAGTTTTCGTGAGTACCAGCCCCAGCATTTT. Protein product: CASSFREYQPQHF. The chain employs TRBV12-3 or TRBV12-4 and TRBJ1-5, with no clear D. CDR3 length equals 13 residues. V shed 3 bases and J shed 7 bases, with 10 bases lying between them.

The V and J genes are TRBV7-8 and TRBJ2-1; TRBD2 matches at 9 bases. V was clipped by 4 bases and J by 2 bases; unmatched bases: 6. Germline V CDR1 and CDR2: SGHVS, FQNEAQ. The CDR3 is made up of 16 amino acids. The DNA for the CDR3 is TGTGCCAGCAGCTCGAGAGAGCGGGGGGCCTACAATGAGCAGTTCTTC. This encodes CASSSRERGAYNEQFF.

The chain recombines TRBV19 with TRBJ2-7; D gene unclear. The CDR3 is 12 residues long. Germline V gene data show CDR1 as LNHDA and CDR2 as SQIVND (reference sequence). V was cut by 4 bases and J by 4 bases, with 8 bases left in between. In DNA, the CDR3 is TGTGCCAGTAGTAATGCCGATTACGAGCAGTACTTC. This sequence encodes CASSNADYEQYF. Looking up the rest from reference TRBV19 and TRBJ2-7 gives the full variable domain: DGGITQSPKYLFRKEGQNVTLSCEQNLNHDAMYWYRQDPGQGLRLIYYSQIVNDFQKGDIAEGYSVSREKKESFPLTVTSAQKNPTAFYLCASSNADYEQYFGPGTRLTVT.

V is TRBV29-1 and J is TRBJ1-1; perhaps TRBD1 as D (6 bases). CDR3 length equals 12 residues. Per germline, CDR1 SQVTM and CDR2 ANQGSEA. V was trimmed by 6 bases and J by 0 bases, leaving 8 bases between them. CDR3 sequence: CSVGQLNTEAFF. CDR3 bases: TGCAGCGTGGGACAACTGAACACTGAAGCTTTCTTT. The full variable domain, rest sourced from reference TRBV29-1 and TRBJ1-1, is SAVISQKPSRDICQRGTSLTIQCQVDSQVTMMFWYRQQPGQSLTLIATANQGSEATYESGFVIDKFPISRPNLTFSTLTVSNMSPEDSSIYLCSVGQLNTEAFFGQGTRLTVV.

This chain joins TRBV7-2 and TRBJ1-2; D uncertain. Germline-derived CDR1 and CDR2 are SGHTA and FQGNSA. The V end lost 2 bases, the J end lost 6 bases, and 13 bases lay between the germline ends. The CDR3 runs 14 residues. CDR3 in DNA: TGTGCCAGCAGCTTACTGGCAGGAGCTAATGGCTACACCTTC. The encoded protein is CASSLLAGANGYTF.

The table lists this clonotype with many counts. The J gene is TRBJ1-1, the V gene TRBV24-1; D unresolved. CDR3 length equals 13 residues. Germline V gene lookup returns CDR1 KGHDR and CDR2 SFDVKD. The ends were cut back, 0 bases at V and 7 bases at J, with 8 bases in the middle. CDR3 loop: CATSDLREIEAFF. CDR3 in DNA: TGTGCCACCAGTGATTTGCGGGAAATTGAAGCTTTCTTT.

The genes are TRBV30 and TRBJ2-5; possibly TRBD1 for D (7 bases). The CDR3 has 14 amino acids. Trimming left V 0 bases short and J 5 bases short, with 13 bases between. From germline, CDR1 is GTSNPN and CDR2 SVGIG (reference sequence). The CDR3 loop is CAWSVGGGAETQYF. The CDR3, as DNA: TGTGCCTGGAGTGTTGGAGGGGGCGCGGAGACCCAGTACTTC.

V usage is TRBV29-1 and J usage is TRBJ2-2; D gene ambiguous. Germline CDR1 SQVTM, CDR2 ANQGSEA. This CDR3 comprises 14 residues. V was pared by 5 bases and J by 5 bases, with 15 bases between. The CDR3 loop is CSVRHSSGTGELFF. DNA of the CDR3: TGCAGCGTTCGACACTCGTCAGGAACCGGGGAGCTGTTTTTT.

The rearrangement links TRBV12-3 or TRBV12-4 to TRBJ2-7; tentative D call: TRBD1 (6 bases). There are 13 residues in the CDR3. Trimming shortened V by 3 bases and J by 3 bases, and 9 bases separated the two germline ends. This CDR3 reads CASSFTRGYEQYF. The DNA for the CDR3 is TGTGCCAGCAGTTTTACCAGGGGCTACGAGCAGTACTTC.

This clonotype showed up just once. Possible read error: a much larger clone is one base away. The J gene is TRBJ1-1, the V gene TRBV20-1, with D tentatively TRBD1 (5 bases). The CDR3 has 16 residues. Per germline, CDR1 DFQATT and CDR2 SNEGSKA (reference sequence). The CDR3 spells CSARGGDSLHDTGAFF. The CDR3, as DNA: TGCAGTGCTAGAGGGGGGGACTCCCTCCATGACACTGGAGCTTTCTTT.

This clonotype was recorded a few times. The DNA of the CDR3 is TGTGCCAGCAGCAAGGCCCCCGACGGACCAGATACGCAGTATTTT. Encoded protein: CASSKAPDGPDTQYF. The rearrangement links TRBV6-5 to TRBJ2-3; no definite D call. The CDR3 loop spans 15 amino acids. Trimming stripped 6 bases from V and 4 bases from J, with 17 bases between. CDR1 is MNHEY and CDR2 is SVGAGI in the germline V gene.

The chain carries TRBV25-1 and TRBJ2-1; the match to TRBD1 covers 10 bases. Germline V lookup: CDR1 MGHDK, CDR2 SYGVNS. This CDR3 is built from 14 residues. V trimming: 1 base; J trimming: 7 bases; junction bases outside the gene matches: 1. The CDR3 DNA follows: TGTGCCAGCAGTGAATGGGACAGGGGAAATGAGCAGTTCTTC. Translation: CASSEWDRGNEQFF. The full variable domain, its missing parts supplied by reference TRBV25-1 and TRBJ2-1, is EADIYQTPRYLVIGTGKKITLECSQTMGHDKMYWYQQDPGMELHLIHYSYGVNSTEKGDLSSESTVSRIRTEHFPLTLESARPSHTSQYLCASSEWDRGNEQFFGPGTRLTVL.

This rearrangement joins TRBV6-5 to TRBJ2-1; TRBD1 matches 8 bases. The germline gives CDR1 MNHEY, CDR2 SVGAGI. V trimming: 4 bases; J trimming: 1 base; junction bases outside the gene matches: 6. This CDR3 comprises 16 residues. CDR3 sequence reads: CASSSPGQESYNEQFF. The CDR3 DNA is TGTGCCAGCAGTTCACCGGGACAGGAATCCTACAATGAGCAGTTCTTC.

This clonotype appeared a few times. The chain's CDR3 is CASTPVGNTEAFF. CDR3 in DNA: TGTGCCAGCACCCCTGTCGGGAACACTGAAGCTTTCTTT. The rearrangement uses TRBV6-5 and TRBJ1-1; D remains ambiguous. V was clipped by 7 bases and J by 1 base, with 10 bases between them. Germline CDR1 MNHEY, CDR2 SVGAGI. The CDR3 extends over 13 amino acids.

This clonotype was observed a handful of times. The chain has TRBV12-3 or TRBV12-4 and TRBJ2-3, with a possible D match to TRBD2 (6 bases). CDR3 length equals 16 residues. Between the trimmed V and J ends, which lost 5 bases and 3 bases, there was a span of 18 bases. The DNA of the CDR3 is TGTGCCAGCAGTCCCCAGCTGACGGGGGTTACAGATACGCAGTATTTT. Its protein is CASSPQLTGVTDTQYF.

This sequence joins TRBV3-1 and TRBJ2-7; no clear D. From germline, CDR1 is LGHDT and CDR2 YNNKEL (reference sequence). This CDR3 has 13 residues. Trimming removed 0 bases from V and 1 base from J, with 4 bases in between. CDR3 sequence: CASSQDGSYEQYF. In DNA, the CDR3 is TGTGCCAGCAGCCAAGATGGGTCCTACGAGCAGTACTTC.

A few counts support this clonotype. The rearrangement links TRBV7-8 to TRBJ1-5, with unresolved D. Germline V gene lookup returns CDR1 SGHVS and CDR2 FQNEAQ. The germline V and J ends were trimmed by 1 base and 7 bases, with 20 bases remaining between them. The CDR3 extends over 17 amino acids. CDR3 coding DNA: TGTGCCAGCAGCTTAGGGCAGATCTTGGGAGTAGGACAGCCCCAGCATTTT. Translation: CASSLGQILGVGQPQHF.

This clonotype was detected a few times. Relative to the germline gene, one junction end is altered; a read error may explain this. The rearrangement joins TRBV6-2 or TRBV6-3 to TRBJ1-5, with 8 positions matching TRBD1. The CDR3 covers 14 residues. Germline V gene sequence: CDR1 MNHEY, CDR2 SVGEGT. The CDR3 nucleotides read TGTGCCAGCAGTTATTCAGGGGGCAACCAGCCCCAGCATTTT. This gives the protein CASSYSGGNQPQHF.

Here the CDR3 DNA reads TGTGCCAGCAGCCCAGATGGGGGGTACGGTGGCTACACCTTC. Translating it yields CASSPDGGYGGYTF. J is TRBJ1-2 and V is TRBV7-3, with a weak D call TRBD1 (5 bases). Germline CDR1 and CDR2: SGHTA and FQGTGA. V dropped 5 bases and J dropped 7 bases, with 17 bases sitting between them. The CDR3 is made up of 14 amino acids.

V and J are TRBV20-1 and TRBJ1-1; D is possibly TRBD1 (5 bases). Trimming took off 6 bases at V and 2 bases at J, with 10 bases between the two ends. Germline V gene data show CDR1 as DFQATT and CDR2 as SNEGSKA (reference sequence). CDR3 size: 12 residues. CDR3 region: CSARTPNTEAFF. DNA for the CDR3: TGCAGTGCAAGGACACCTAACACTGAAGCTTTCTTT.